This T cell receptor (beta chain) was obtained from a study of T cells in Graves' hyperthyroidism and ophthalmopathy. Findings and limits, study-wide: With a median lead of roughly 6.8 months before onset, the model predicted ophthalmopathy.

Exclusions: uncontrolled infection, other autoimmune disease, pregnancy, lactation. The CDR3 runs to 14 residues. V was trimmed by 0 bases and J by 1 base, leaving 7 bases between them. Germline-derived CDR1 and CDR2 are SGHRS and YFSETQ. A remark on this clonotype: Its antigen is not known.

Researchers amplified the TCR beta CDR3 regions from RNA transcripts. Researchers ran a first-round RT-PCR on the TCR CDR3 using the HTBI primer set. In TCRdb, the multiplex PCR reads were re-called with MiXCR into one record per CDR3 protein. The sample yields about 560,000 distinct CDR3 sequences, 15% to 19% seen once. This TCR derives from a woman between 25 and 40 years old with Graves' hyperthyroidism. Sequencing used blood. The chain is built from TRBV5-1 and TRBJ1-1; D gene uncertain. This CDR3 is CASSLEHRNTEAFF. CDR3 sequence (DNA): TGCGCCAGCAGCTTGGAGCACCGGAACACTGAAGCTTTCTTT.